What follows are 4 T cell receptor beta chains derived from one specimen sequenced in a study of blood T cells in healthy people across ages. With a J-beta primer mix and a sample-barcoded 5' primer, a second PCR ran about 6 to 11 cycles. TCRdb analysed the 5' RACE reads with MiXCR anew, one entry per CDR3 protein. The profile covers about 1,000,000 distinct CDR3 sequences, with 40% to 45% appearing a single time and approximately 17% taken by the ten largest. Sequencing was carried out using blood. The receptors originated from an older woman in good health.

The V gene is TRBV27, the J gene TRBJ2-1; the match to TRBD2 covers 7 bases. The germline V gene encodes CDR1 MNHEY and CDR2 SMNVEV (reference sequence). The CDR3 is 16 residues long. Unmatched junction bases numbered 10, after V lost 0 bases and J lost 8 bases. In DNA form, the CDR3 reads TGTGCCAGCAGTTTATCAATGCGCGGGAGACTCGATGAGCAGTTCTTC. Translating it yields CASSLSMRGRLDEQFF.

The chain employs TRBV12-3 or TRBV12-4 and TRBJ1-1, with 7 bases matching TRBD1. CDR3 length: 15 residues. V lost 3 bases and J lost 3; bases outside the gene matches: 7. Written as DNA, the CDR3 is TGTGCCAGCAGTTTGATAGGGGGCGACCACACTGAAGCTTTCTTT. It translates to CASSLIGGDHTEAFF.

The genes are TRBV7-8 and TRBJ2-4; 7 bases are shared with TRBD1. Losses at the gene ends were 4 bases for V and 1 base for J; bases not matched to a gene: 10. The CDR3 length is 17 residues. The germline V gene encodes CDR1 SGHVS and CDR2 FQNEAQ. CDR3 sequence reads: CASSSFYRGTAKNIQYF. The CDR3, as DNA: TGTGCCAGCAGCTCCTTCTACAGGGGAACGGCCAAAAACATTCAGTACTTC.

This sequence joins TRBV20-1 and TRBJ2-5; D uncertain. Germline CDR1 is DFQATT and CDR2 is SNEGSKA (reference sequence). The CDR3 spans 16 residues. V gave up 2 bases and J gave up 5 bases, with 21 bases separating them. CDR3 coding DNA: TGCAGTGCTAGACCTTATTCAGAGGACGATTGGGAGACCCAGTACTTC. Translation gives CSARPYSEDDWETQYF.